This T cell receptor (beta chain) was profiled in a study of T cells in Graves' hyperthyroidism and ophthalmopathy. This clonotype was recorded many times. Amplified regions were TCR beta CDR3 sequences from RNA transcripts. TCR CDR3 underwent first-round RT-PCR with the HTBI primer set. MiXCR, applied by TCRdb to the multiplex PCR reads, yields one record per CDR3 protein. This sample has 620,000 or so distinct CDR3 sequences; about 14% occur once, and the top ten carry under 15%. The source of this sequence is a woman aged 45-65 years with Graves' ophthalmopathy. Sequenced sample: blood.

In DNA, the CDR3 is TGTGCCAGCAGCTTAATACTTCAACACTACGAGCAGTACTTC. This gives the protein CASSLILQHYEQYF. The chain joins TRBV7-3 to TRBJ2-7; D not resolved. CDR3 length: 14 amino acids. Germline-derived CDR1 and CDR2 are SGHTA and FQGTGA. Trimming stripped 1 base from V and 3 bases from J, with 10 bases between.